These 9 T cell receptor beta chains were sequenced from one sample in a study of OX40 agonist ivuxolimab in advanced cancers. Sequenced by immunoSEQ multiplex PCR; TCRdb stores in-frame clones only, minus some. In the table there are about 150,000 clones, 90% to 95% of which are singletons. Here the sequenced sample was CD4+ or CD8+ T cells sorted from blood, taken in a trial of the OX40 agonist ivuxolimab. The source of these receptors is an adult with an advanced solid tumor such as melanoma, head and neck, liver or kidney cancer.

The chain uses TRBV7-9 and TRBJ1-4, with D unresolved. V lost 4 bases, J lost 11 bases, and 14 bases lay in between. The germline V gene has CDR1 SEHNR and CDR2 FQNEAQ (reference sequence). The CDR3 runs to 13 residues. The CDR3 loop is CASSSQPGEKLFF. CDR3 DNA: TGTGCCAGCAGCTCACAGCCGGGAGAGAAACTGTTTTTT.

The chain carries TRBV2 and TRBJ1-2; no reliable D call. The germline V gene has CDR1 SNHLY and CDR2 FYNNEI. This CDR3 is built from 14 residues. Trimming shortened V by 3 bases and J by 4 bases, and 12 bases separated the two germline ends. Here the CDR3 reads CASSDPTGIYGYTF. CDR3 in DNA: TGTGCCAGCAGTGACCCTACGGGAATCTATGGCTACACCTTC.

The chain recombines TRBV7-2 with TRBJ2-6; 7 positions match TRBD2. The germline V gene has CDR1 SGHTA and CDR2 FQGNSA. With V trimmed by 4 bases and J by 0 bases, 6 bases remained unmatched. The CDR3 has 17 amino acids. CDR3 nucleotides: TGTGCCAGCAGCTCCCGGGACTACCTCTCTGGGGCCAACGTCCTGACTTTC. This codes for CASSSRDYLSGANVLTF. Supplemented by reference TRBV7-2 and TRBJ2-6, the full variable domain reads GAGVSQSPSNKVTEKGKDVELRCDPISGHTALYWYRQSLGQGLEFLIYFQGNSAPDKSGLPSDRFSAERTGGSVSTLTIQRTQQEDSAVYLCASSSRDYLSGANVLTFGAGSRLTVL.

This clone has a handful of counts. The rearrangement uses TRBV19 and TRBJ2-7; D is perhaps TRBD1 (6 bases). Per the germline V gene, CDR1 is LNHDA and CDR2 is SQIVND (reference sequence). The CDR3 loop spans 13 amino acids. Trimming pared 6 bases from V and 3 bases from J, leaving 12 bases between. The CDR3 protein is CASSRQEGYEQYF. CDR3 bases: TGTGCCAGTAGCCGACAGGAAGGCTACGAGCAGTACTTC.

This clone was observed a few times. The chain combines TRBV7-2 with TRBJ1-5; 7 nucleotides line up with TRBD1. Germline trimming cut 3 bases from V and 5 bases from J; bases unmatched to any gene: 7. The CDR3 is 15 residues long. In germline, CDR1 is SGHTA, CDR2 FQGNSA. The CDR3 nucleotides are TGTGCCAGCAGCTTTTCGACAGGGTTGGATCAGCCCCAGCATTTT. It codes for CASSFSTGLDQPQHF. Filled out from reference TRBV7-2 and TRBJ1-5, the complete variable domain reads GAGVSQSPSNKVTEKGKDVELRCDPISGHTALYWYRQSLGQGLEFLIYFQGNSAPDKSGLPSDRFSAERTGGSVSTLTIQRTQQEDSAVYLCASSFSTGLDQPQHFGDGTRLSIL.

J is TRBJ1-3 and V is TRBV28; the D gene is possibly TRBD1 (5 bases). V was pared by 7 bases and J by 0 bases, with 10 bases between. Germline V gene lookup returns CDR1 MDHEN and CDR2 SYDVKM. There are 14 residues in the CDR3. This CDR3 is CASTPGGSGNTIYF. As DNA, the CDR3 is TGTGCCAGCACCCCGGGGGGCTCTGGAAACACCATATATTTT.

The rearrangement links TRBV11-2 to TRBJ2-1; 10 bases match TRBD2. This CDR3 contains 15 residues. From germline, CDR1 is SGHAT and CDR2 FQNNGV. The junction had 4 bases not matched to a gene; V was cut back by 5 bases and J by 3 bases. CDR3 in amino acids: CASSAAGGLYNEQFF. The CDR3, as DNA: TGTGCCAGCAGCGCAGCGGGGGGGCTCTACAATGAGCAGTTCTTC.

The chain's CDR3 is CATGYGTVTSYEQYF. In nucleotides, the CDR3 is TGTGCCACGGGTTATGGGACAGTGACTTCCTACGAGCAGTACTTC. The J gene is TRBJ2-7, the V gene TRBV6-1; 7 bases map to TRBD1. The CDR3 runs to 15 residues. Unmatched junction bases numbered 13, after V lost 10 bases and J lost 1 base. Germline V CDR1 and CDR2: MNHNS, SASEGT.

The gene calls are TRBV9 and TRBJ2-3, with a tentative D call TRBD2 (6 bases). Germline CDR1 SGDLS, CDR2 YYNGEE. The V gene lost 3 bases and the J gene lost 2 bases, with 13 bases spanning the gap. The length of the CDR3 is 15 residues. CDR3 DNA: TGTGCCAGCAGCGACACTAGCTACCCCACAGATACGCAGTATTTT. Translation: CASSDTSYPTDTQYF.